This TCR beta chain was sequenced for a study of spatial heterogeneity in lung cancer. About the study: Detection of beta-chain sequences consistently exceeded that of alpha-chain sequences.

Time point noted: sample taken at primary tumor resection. The donors, about 78 patients with untreated early-stage non-small cell lung cancer, provided the samples. The authors sequenced whole RNA from tumor, nontumor lung or frozen PBMC without sorting. The ends lost 1 base at V and 2 bases at J; junction bases unmatched: 14. This CDR3 has 19 amino acids. Germline V gene sequence: CDR1 SGHTS, CDR2 YDEGEE. TCR cDNA molecules each had a unique molecular identifier. TCRdb reanalysed the 5' RACE reads using MiXCR and keeps one entry per CDR3 protein. The sample consists of more than 2,000 distinct CDR3 sequences, about 9% of them appearing once.

The receptor's source is a female donor with early-stage non-small cell lung cancer. The chain is built from TRBV5-8 and TRBJ2-3; 9 bases are shared with TRBD2. This specimen consisted of normal lung tissue next to the tumor, obtained at surgery. The CDR3 here is CASSLPWGWWTSDTDTQYF. In DNA, the CDR3 is TGTGCCAGCAGCTTGCCTTGGGGTTGGTGGACTAGCGACACAGATACGCAGTATTTT.